Listed below are T cell receptor beta chains from one sample, sequenced in a study of T cells in Graves' hyperthyroidism and ophthalmopathy. Each CDR3 protein gets one entry after TCRdb re-called the multiplex PCR reads with MiXCR. The data contain around 700,000 distinct CDR3 sequences, roughly a sixth of them singletons. Sequencing was performed on blood. The receptors were gathered from a woman aged 50 to 65 with Graves' hyperthyroidism that later progressed to Graves' ophthalmopathy. Both conserved end residues are part of each CDR3. Fields, in order: J gene, D gene, clone size, V gene, CDR3 protein, CDR3 DNA. A D gene is named only where the DNA matches it firmly. Where a row states a size, it is once, few, many or the class of an expanded clone; other rows omit it.

>TRBJ2-7|NA|many|TRBV6-5
CASSYSQSRGEQYF
TGTGCCAGCAGTTACTCCCAGTCTAGGGGCGAGCAGTACTTC
>TRBJ1-2|NA|once|TRBV5-1
CASSSPFNYGYTF
TGCGCCAGCAGCTCCCCTTTTAACTATGGCTACACCTTC
>TRBJ1-2|NA|NA|TRBV20-1
CSAREQENYGYTF
TGCAGTGCTAGAGAACAGGAAAACTATGGCTACACCTTC
>TRBJ1-2|NA|many|TRBV5-1
CASSLASYGYTF
TGCGCCAGCAGCTTGGCCAGCTATGGCTACACCTTC
>TRBJ1-1|NA|NA|TRBV25-1
CASSESGVYTEAFF
TGTGCCAGCAGTGAATCGGGGGTATACACTGAAGCTTTCTTT
>TRBJ2-1|NA|NA|TRBV5-1
CASSSLQGMNEQFF
TGCGCCAGCAGCTCGCTGCAGGGGATGAATGAGCAGTTCTTC
>TRBJ1-2|NA|NA|TRBV6-1
CASSLSRYYGYTF
TGTGCCAGCAGCCTAAGCCGATACTATGGCTACACCTTC
>TRBJ2-3|TRBD2|NA|TRBV20-1
CSAEWVSGGSSDTQYF
TGCAGTGCGGAGTGGGTTAGCGGGGGCTCCTCAGATACGCAGTATTTT
>TRBJ2-3|NA|NA|TRBV18
CASSPPGVAGDTQYF
TGTGCCAGCTCACCTCCCGGAGTGGCAGGAGATACGCAGTATTTT
>TRBJ1-1|NA|few|TRBV30
CAWKGQTNTEAFF
TGTGCCTGGAAGGGGCAGACCAACACTGAAGCTTTCTTT
>TRBJ1-4|TRBD1|few|TRBV6-2/TRBV6-3
CASRARTGGEKLFF
TGTGCCAGCAGAGCCCGGACAGGGGGTGAAAAACTGTTTTTT
>TRBJ1-1|NA|NA|TRBV20-1
CSARHEGETFF
TGCAGTGCTAGACACGAGGGGGAAACTTTCTTT
>TRBJ1-1|TRBD1|many|TRBV15
CATSRLTGRPNTEAFF
TGTGCCACCAGCAGATTGACAGGGCGACCGAACACTGAAGCTTTCTTT
>TRBJ2-5|NA|NA|TRBV20-1
CSASSSGAETQYF
TGCAGTGCTAGTTCGTCGGGGGCAGAGACCCAGTACTTC
>TRBJ2-1|NA|NA|TRBV7-9
CASSLASDFDGEQFF
TGTGCCAGCAGCTTAGCTTCCGATTTCGATGGGGAGCAGTTCTTC
>TRBJ2-5|TRBD1|many|TRBV30
CAWSELYRGNVETQYF
TGTGCCTGGAGTGAACTATACAGGGGGAACGTGGAGACCCAGTACTTC